This entry lists 24 T cell receptor beta chains sequenced from one sample in a study of regulatory T cells in long-lasting Graves disease. Assembly of TCR beta libraries relied on iRepertoire HTBI primers together with Arm-PCR of CDR3 regions. TCRdb reprocessed the multiplex PCR reads via MiXCR and lists one record per CDR3 protein. The repertoire includes hundreds of thousands of distinct CDR3 sequences, under 25% of them detected once, and approximately 8% sits in the top ten. Time point of the sample: persistent/refractory GD, antithyroid drugs over 5 years with positive TRAb. After RNA was extracted from PBMCs, the TCR library was made from it. Sequenced here: peripheral blood mononuclear cells (PBMCs), sampled when the disease was refractory, from a patient treated with antithyroid drugs. These receptors originate from a female donor with Graves disease.

The V gene is TRBV29-1, the J gene TRBJ2-7; weak D call: TRBD1 (6 bases). CDR3 length equals 13 residues. Germline values: CDR1 SQVTM, CDR2 ANQGSEA. Trimming removed 2 bases from V and 2 bases from J, with 10 bases in between. CDR3 sequence reads: CSVEIGQTYEQYF. CDR3 nucleotide sequence: TGCAGCGTTGAAATCGGACAGACCTACGAGCAGTACTTC.

There are many counts of this clonotype. V is TRBV6-5 and J is TRBJ2-5; D gene ambiguous. The V gene lost 1 base and the J gene lost 2 bases, with 14 bases spanning the gap. Germline values: CDR1 MNHEY, CDR2 SVGAGI. CDR3 size: 16 residues. The CDR3 is CASSYYSPAGQETQYF. CDR3 DNA: TGTGCCAGCAGTTACTACTCCCCGGCCGGGCAAGAGACCCAGTACTTC.

J is TRBJ1-5 and V is TRBV4-1; no clear D gene. Germline V lookup: CDR1 MGHRA, CDR2 YSYEKL. CDR3 size: 13 residues. The germline V and J ends were trimmed by 0 bases and 7 bases, with 7 bases remaining between them. Written as DNA, the CDR3 is TGCGCCAGCAGCCAAGAAGTTCGGCAGCCCCAGCATTTT. Translated, it gives CASSQEVRQPQHF.

The J gene is TRBJ2-2, the V gene TRBV6-1, with TRBD2 matching 7 bases. The J segment lost 4 bases and the V segment lost 8 bases, leaving 7 bases of the junction unmatched. This CDR3 region has 14 residues. Germline V gene data show CDR1 as MNHNS and CDR2 as SASEGT. DNA of the CDR3: TGTGCCAGCCCACCGACTAGCCTCACCGGGGAGCTGTTTTTT. Translated, it gives CASPPTSLTGELFF.

The rearrangement links TRBV7-8 to TRBJ1-5; 8 bases align to TRBD1. With 4 bases clipped from V and 7 bases from J, the junction kept 9 bases outside the gene matches. CDR1 is SGHVS, CDR2 FQNEAQ, per germline. CDR3 length equals 15 residues. CDR3 amino acids: CASSSDRVRRQPQHF. DNA of the CDR3: TGTGCCAGCAGCTCGGACAGGGTTCGTCGGCAGCCCCAGCATTTT.

Points on this clonotype: This clone may be a read error of a much larger clone one base away. The chain combines TRBV19 with TRBJ1-1; TRBD1 might be the D (5 bases). Per germline, CDR1 LNHDA and CDR2 SQIVND (reference sequence). The CDR3 is 12 amino acids. CDR3 nucleotide sequence: TGTGCATCGGGGCACATAAAACCTGAAGCTTTCTTT. This sequence encodes CASGHIKPEAFF.

This rearrangement joins TRBV10-3 to TRBJ2-7; TRBD2 matches 10 bases. The CDR3 is 14 amino acids. The germline V gene has CDR1 ENHRY and CDR2 SYGVKD. The V segment lost 2 bases and the J segment 7 bases; nucleotides outside the gene matches: 5. The CDR3 protein is CAISEIVAGGEQYF. The CDR3 bases are TGTGCCATCAGTGAGATCGTAGCGGGAGGTGAGCAGTACTTC.

This clonotype was observed a handful of times. The chain has TRBV20-1 and TRBJ2-6, with D perhaps TRBD2 (5 bases). This CDR3 comprises 18 residues. The V gene's germline CDR1 is DFQATT and CDR2 SNEGSKA (reference sequence). Trimming took off 0 bases at V and 1 base at J, with 16 bases between the two ends. CDR3 coding DNA: TGCAGTGCTAGAGATCGGAGGACGTGGATTTCTGGGGCCAACGTCCTGACTTTC. Translation: CSARDRRTWISGANVLTF.

In this sample, this clonotype turned up many times. The gene calls are TRBV6-1 and TRBJ1-1, with TRBD1 matching 7 bases. V lost 11 bases to trimming and J lost 6 bases; unmatched junction nucleotides: 9. CDR1 and CDR2 from the germline V gene are MNHNS and SASEGT. The CDR3 consists of 12 residues. The CDR3 bases are TGTGCCGTGACAGGGTTCTCTTCTGAAGCTTTCTTT. Protein sequence: CAVTGFSSEAFF.

The V call is TRBV27, the J call TRBJ2-3; possibly TRBD1 for D (7 bases). With 10 bases removed from V and 2 bases from J, the gap between germline ends came to 19 bases. This CDR3 region has 15 residues. Germline CDR1 MNHEY, CDR2 SMNVEV (reference sequence). CDR3 coding DNA: TGTGCCACTAAAAGGGGGCGGGACCCCACAGATACGCAGTATTTT. This sequence encodes CATKRGRDPTDTQYF.

In its sample, this clonotype was seen many times. This sequence joins TRBV24-1 and TRBJ2-5; D ambiguous. V was shortened by 1 base and J by 4 bases, with 6 bases between the two germline ends. This CDR3 spans 13 amino acids. Germline-derived CDR1 and CDR2 are KGHDR and SFDVKD. The CDR3 loop is CATSDFPRETQYF. CDR3 bases: TGTGCCACCAGTGATTTCCCGAGAGAGACCCAGTACTTC.

The gene calls are TRBV5-8 and TRBJ2-5, with a possible D match to TRBD2 (6 bases). The V gene's germline CDR1 is SGHTS and CDR2 YDEGEE. The CDR3 has 14 residues. V was clipped by 6 bases and J by 7 bases, with 19 bases between them. The CDR3 nucleotides are TGTGCCAGCACCAGTGGGGCGGGACGAGGGACCCAGTACTTC. Protein: CASTSGAGRGTQYF.

This clonotype was detected a few times. The chain has TRBV28 and TRBJ1-4, with a possible D match to TRBD1 (5 bases). CDR3 length: 15 amino acids. Germline V gene sequence: CDR1 MDHEN, CDR2 SYDVKM. The V end was cut by 5 bases, the J end by 13 bases, with 23 bases between. In DNA form, the CDR3 reads TGTGCCAGCAGTCCACTTAGCGATCGGGGACTGGGACTGTTTTTT. Its protein product is CASSPLSDRGLGLFF.

This clonotype has only a few counts. The V and J genes are TRBV5-1 and TRBJ1-1, with D hard to call. The CDR3 length is 13 residues. Germline V gene lookup returns CDR1 SGHRS and CDR2 YFSETQ. The V end lost 4 bases, the J end lost 4 bases, and 11 bases lay between the germline ends. CDR3 DNA: TGCGCCAGCAGCCCGGAAATGGGCACTGAAGCTTTCTTT. Residues: CASSPEMGTEAFF.

At least ten counts were recorded for this clonotype. The chain carries TRBV6-6 and TRBJ2-5; D remains unclear. The CDR3 totals 16 residues. V lost 0 bases, J lost 3 bases, and 14 bases lay in between. Germline CDR1 and CDR2: MNHNY and SVGAGI (reference sequence). The CDR3 here is CASSYSSRLEEETQYF. Written as DNA, the CDR3 is TGTGCCAGCAGTTACTCGAGTAGGCTGGAAGAAGAGACCCAGTACTTC.

At least ten counts were recorded for this clonotype. V gene TRBV13 combines with J gene TRBJ1-2; D is ambiguous. Per germline, CDR1 PRHDT and CDR2 FYEKMQ (reference sequence). The V and J ends lost 3 bases and 4 bases respectively, with 9 bases between them. The CDR3 runs 13 residues. The CDR3 nucleotides read TGTGCCAGCAGCTTTAATTCCCTCTATGGCTACACCTTC. Translating gives CASSFNSLYGYTF.

This clonotype was counted at least ten times. This chain uses TRBV5-1 with TRBJ1-6, with 8 bases fitting TRBD1. Germline V gene sequence: CDR1 SGHRS, CDR2 YFSETQ. This CDR3 has 15 amino acids. V was pared by 3 bases and J by 8 bases, with 7 bases of the junction left unmatched. The CDR3 sequence: CASSSYTGGYSPLHF. CDR3 sequence (DNA): TGCGCCAGCAGCTCCTATACAGGGGGTTATTCACCCCTCCACTTT.

A few counts support this clonotype. The V and J genes are TRBV6-1 and TRBJ2-7; a possible D gene is TRBD1 (5 bases). V was cut by 4 bases and J by 4 bases, with 8 bases left in between. The CDR3 runs 12 residues. Germline CDR1 and CDR2: MNHNS and SASEGT. The CDR3 sequence: CASSADIYEQYF. The CDR3 nucleotides read TGTGCCAGCAGTGCGGACATTTACGAGCAGTACTTC.

J is TRBJ1-5 and V is TRBV20-1; D may be TRBD1 (5 bases). Germline CDR1 reads DFQATT; CDR2 reads SNEGSKA (reference sequence). V lost 3 bases and J lost 6, with 12 bases in between. The CDR3 spans 13 residues. CDR3: CSARSRGVQPQHF. DNA of the CDR3: TGCAGTGCTAGGTCACGAGGGGTTCAGCCCCAGCATTTT.

This clonotype was observed a handful of times. The chain employs TRBV27 and TRBJ2-7; 11 bases match TRBD2. The germline V gene has CDR1 MNHEY and CDR2 SMNVEV (reference sequence). This CDR3 region has 14 residues. The junction had 7 bases not matched to a gene; V was cut back by 6 bases and J by 6 bases. The CDR3 sequence: CASRIAGGPSEQYF. The CDR3 coding sequence is TGTGCCAGCAGGATAGCGGGAGGGCCCTCCGAGCAGTACTTC.

This clonotype has more than one count but fewer than ten. The rearrangement uses TRBV6-5 and TRBJ1-1; D perhaps matches TRBD1 (5 bases). Germline CDR1 is MNHEY and CDR2 is SVGAGI. This CDR3 comprises 12 residues. The V end was cut by 8 bases, the J end by 3 bases, with 10 bases between. This CDR3 is CASGWGDTEAFF. The CDR3 coding sequence is TGTGCCAGCGGTTGGGGGGACACTGAAGCTTTCTTT.

The sample holds many counts of this clonotype. The CDR3 DNA reads TGCGCCAGCAGCACCCGACAGGGTTCCGGTGGCTACACCTTC. As protein: CASSTRQGSGGYTF. This chain connects TRBV5-1 to TRBJ1-2; 7 nucleotides align to TRBD1. The length of the CDR3 is 14 residues. V gave up 4 bases and J gave up 7 bases; unmatched junction bases: 10. Per germline, CDR1 SGHRS and CDR2 YFSETQ.

This clonotype was recorded a few times. The rearrangement links TRBV28 to TRBJ2-7; 9 positions agree with TRBD1. The germline V gene has CDR1 MDHEN and CDR2 SYDVKM. V lost 5 bases, J lost 6 bases, and 11 bases stayed unmatched. The CDR3 loop spans 15 amino acids. Here the CDR3 DNA reads TGTGCCAGCAGTCCCTACAGGGGGCGATCAATCGAGCAGTACTTC. It specifies CASSPYRGRSIEQYF.

This clonotype appeared many times. The chain is built from TRBV12-5 and TRBJ1-4; TRBD1 might be the D (6 bases). Germline assignment: CDR1 LGHNT and CDR2 FRNRAP. This CDR3 has 14 residues. Trimming removed 7 bases from V and 8 bases from J, with 17 bases in between. This CDR3 is CASVLTGRGEKLFF. CDR3 DNA sequence: TGTGCTAGTGTTCTAACAGGGAGAGGCGAAAAACTGTTTTTT.